Following are 30 T cell receptor beta chains from one sample sequenced in a study of blood T cell repertoires in COVID-19 (dated by TCRdb to 2020 to 2022). Libraries were prepared through the immunoSEQ multiplex PCR assay. The immuneACCESS repertoire file appears here via TCRdb, limited to in-frame rearrangements. These files lack a portion of the clones; in checked studies, under half of the deficit traces to unresolved V genes, and the cause of the others is not known. The sample profile shows over 95,000 clones; roughly 89% of them were found once. The top ten hold 19% of the sample. The specimen sequenced was peripheral blood. The receptors derive from a human donor with acute or convalescent COVID-19. The donor label of this sample is uncertain.

The chain links TRBV30 to TRBJ2-2; D ambiguous. With 5 bases removed from V and 2 bases from J, the gap between germline ends came to 6 bases. The CDR3 loop spans 12 amino acids. Germline CDR1 reads GTSNPN; CDR2 reads SVGIG (reference sequence). The CDR3 DNA sequence: TGTGCCTGGGGCGGTAACACCGGGGAGCTGTTTTTT. Translation gives CAWGGNTGELFF.

The V call is TRBV7-3, the J call TRBJ1-1, with 7 positions matching TRBD1. This CDR3 is 13 amino acids long. Germline CDR1 reads SGHTA; CDR2 reads FQGTGA. Unmatched junction bases numbered 4, after V lost 6 bases and J lost 3 bases. CDR3 loop: CASSATGDTEAFF. The CDR3 coding sequence is TGTGCCAGCAGTGCCACAGGGGACACTGAAGCTTTCTTT. The complete variable domain, with remaining parts taken from reference TRBV7-3 and TRBJ1-1, reads GAGVSQTPSNKVTEKGKYVELRCDPISGHTALYWYRQSLGQGPEFLIYFQGTGAADDSGLPNDRFFAVRPEGSVSTLKIQRTERGDSAVYLCASSATGDTEAFFGQGTRLTVV.

This clone appeared a single time. The V call is TRBV7-2, the J call TRBJ2-2; possible D gene TRBD1, 5 bases. The CDR3 is 14 residues long. Germline assignment: CDR1 SGHTA and CDR2 FQGNSA. Trimming left V 1 base short and J 6 bases short, with 9 bases between. The CDR3 bases are TGTGCCAGCAGCTTAGGCAGGGTTTCCGGGGAGCTGTTTTTT. The encoded protein is CASSLGRVSGELFF. Drawing the rest from reference TRBV7-2 and TRBJ2-2, the complete variable domain is GAGVSQSPSNKVTEKGKDVELRCDPISGHTALYWYRQSLGQGLEFLIYFQGNSAPDKSGLPSDRFSAERTGGSVSTLTIQRTQQEDSAVYLCASSLGRVSGELFFGEGSRLTVL.

The genes are TRBV11-3 and TRBJ2-7; 9 bases are shared with TRBD1. Per the germline V gene, CDR1 is SGHNT and CDR2 is YENEEA. The CDR3 consists of 15 residues. V shed 1 base, J shed 5 bases, and the junction held 6 bases outside the gene matches. The CDR3 spells CASSLGDREFNEQYF. CDR3 nucleotides: TGTGCCAGCAGCTTAGGGGACAGGGAGTTTAACGAGCAGTACTTC.

The chain carries TRBV30 and TRBJ2-5, with 8 nucleotides matching TRBD2. Losses at the gene ends were 4 bases for V and 3 bases for J; bases not matched to a gene: 7. CDR3 length: 14 residues. Germline V lookup: CDR1 GTSNPN, CDR2 SVGIG (reference sequence). The DNA for the CDR3 is TGTGCCTGGACCTCTGCGGGGGGTAAAGAGACCCAGTACTTC. Protein: CAWTSAGGKETQYF.

This clone was counted many times. The genes are TRBV19 and TRBJ1-1; 10 bases fit TRBD1. Looked up from germline, CDR1 is LNHDA and CDR2 is SQIVND (reference sequence). J gave up 6 bases and V 6 bases, and 13 bases lay outside the gene matches. The CDR3 is made up of 16 amino acids. The chain's CDR3 is CASSQTGGYFVAEAFF. CDR3 bases: TGTGCCAGTAGCCAGACAGGGGGCTATTTTGTTGCTGAAGCTTTCTTT.

The sample holds many counts of this clone. In DNA form, the CDR3 reads TGTGCCTGGAGTACCCTAAAACAGGGAAAGCATGGCTACACCTTC. Amino acid sequence: CAWSTLKQGKHGYTF. The V gene is TRBV30, the J gene TRBJ1-2; weak D call: TRBD1 (6 bases). This CDR3 contains 15 residues. Germline CDR1 is GTSNPN and CDR2 is SVGIG (reference sequence). Trimming took off 2 bases at V and 6 bases at J, with 19 bases between the two ends.

CDR3 in DNA: TGTGCCAGCAGTTCGGGACAACTGGCTAACTATGGCTACACCTTC. Its protein is CASSSGQLANYGYTF. The genes are TRBV28 and TRBJ1-2, with D perhaps matching TRBD1 (6 bases). The germline V gene has CDR1 MDHEN and CDR2 SYDVKM. The germline V and J ends were trimmed by 4 bases and 0 bases, with 12 bases remaining between them. The CDR3 consists of 15 residues.

The J gene is TRBJ1-3, the V gene TRBV5-6; D gene uncertain. CDR1 and CDR2 (germline): SGHDT, YYEEEE. The CDR3 contains 14 residues. V was pared by 0 bases and J by 10 bases, with 14 bases between. The CDR3 loop is CASSLGRSGGTIYF. CDR3 bases: TGTGCCAGCAGCTTGGGTCGGAGCGGCGGGACCATATATTTT. Together with reference TRBV5-6 and TRBJ1-3, the CDR3 gives the full variable domain: DAGVTQSPTHLIKTRGQQVTLRCSPKSGHDTVSWYQQALGQGPQFIFQYYEEEERQRGNFPDRFSGHQFPNYSSELNVNALLLGDSALYLCASSLGRSGGTIYFGEGSWLTVV.

The rearrangement uses TRBV5-5 and TRBJ1-1; no definite D call. The length of the CDR3 is 15 residues. CDR1 is SGHKS, CDR2 YYEKEE, per germline (reference sequence). With 0 bases removed from V and 1 base from J, the gap between germline ends came to 10 bases. The chain's CDR3 is CASSLDSLTNTEAFF. CDR3 in DNA: TGTGCCAGCAGCTTGGACAGCCTCACGAACACTGAAGCTTTCTTT.

The V gene is TRBV19, the J gene TRBJ2-6, with a possible D match to TRBD1 (6 bases). The germline V and J ends were trimmed by 5 bases and 3 bases, with 17 bases remaining between them. This CDR3 has 17 amino acids. Germline CDR1 and CDR2: LNHDA and SQIVND (reference sequence). The CDR3 region is CASSGQGPSFGANVLTF. The CDR3 DNA reads TGTGCCAGTAGTGGGCAGGGGCCATCTTTTGGGGCCAACGTCCTGACTTTC.

This clone was recorded many times. The CDR3: CSADENYGYTF. CDR3 in DNA: TGCAGTGCTGATGAGAACTATGGCTACACCTTC. The rearrangement links TRBV20-1 to TRBJ1-2; no definite D call. V lost 5 bases, J lost 2 bases, and 6 bases lay in between. CDR3 size: 11 residues. The V gene's germline CDR1 is DFQATT and CDR2 SNEGSKA (reference sequence).

The gene calls are TRBV5-1 and TRBJ1-2; 7 nucleotides align to TRBD1. Germline V lookup: CDR1 SGHRS, CDR2 YFSETQ. This CDR3 comprises 13 residues. V was clipped by 4 bases and J by 5 bases; unmatched bases: 5. The CDR3 loop reads CASSRQGRYGYTF. CDR3 DNA: TGCGCCAGCAGCCGACAGGGACGATATGGCTACACCTTC.

This clone was seen a single time. The genes are TRBV2 and TRBJ2-7; 8 bases align to TRBD1. Germline trimming cut 6 bases from V and 6 bases from J; bases unmatched to any gene: 10. The CDR3 totals 14 residues. Germline lookup yields CDR1 SNHLY and CDR2 FYNNEI. The CDR3 DNA sequence: TGTGCCAGCAGCCCTACGACAGGGGCTGGCGAGCAGTACTTC. It encodes CASSPTTGAGEQYF. Full variable domain (rest looked up from reference TRBV2 and TRBJ2-7): EPEVTQTPSHQVTQMGQEVILRCVPISNHLYFYWYRQILGQKVEFLVSFYNNEISEKSEIFDDQFSVERPDGSNFTLKIRSTKLEDSAMYFCASSPTTGAGEQYFGPGTRLTVT.

The chain carries TRBV3-1 (or the pseudogene TRBV3-2) and TRBJ1-2; 7 nucleotides match TRBD1. The CDR3 covers 13 residues. Trimming cost V 3 bases and J 8 bases; bases outside gene matches: 6. CDR1 and CDR2 from the germline V gene are LGHDT and YNNKEL (reference sequence). The CDR3 spells CASSQTGSGGYTF. The CDR3 nucleotides are TGTGCCAGCAGCCAGACAGGGAGCGGGGGCTACACCTTC.

The rearrangement joins TRBV7-2 to TRBJ1-5; 10 bases match TRBD1. The trim removed 4 bases at V and 3 bases at J, leaving 3 bases unmatched. The germline gives CDR1 SGHTA, CDR2 FQGNSA. The CDR3 runs to 15 residues. The CDR3 coding sequence is TGTGCCAGCAGCTGGGACAGGGGTAACAATCAGCCCCAGCATTTT. Its translation: CASSWDRGNNQPQHF.

The CDR3 DNA sequence: TGTGCCAGTAGTATAAGGGGCGCCGGTGAAAAACTGTTTTTT. Amino acid sequence: CASSIRGAGEKLFF. The chain joins TRBV19 to TRBJ1-4; TRBD1 might be the D (5 bases). CDR3 size: 14 residues. The germline CDR1 and CDR2 sequences are LNHDA and SQIVND (reference sequence). The germline V and J ends were trimmed by 2 bases and 7 bases, with 11 bases remaining between them.

The CDR3 protein is CASSQGRASGATDTQYF. The CDR3, as DNA: TGCGCCAGCAGCCAAGGAAGGGCTAGCGGGGCCACAGATACGCAGTATTTT. The rearrangement uses TRBV4-1 and TRBJ2-3; 9 bases match TRBD2. Germline values: CDR1 MGHRA, CDR2 YSYEKL. With 1 base clipped from V and 2 bases from J, the junction kept 7 bases outside the gene matches. This CDR3 region has 17 residues.

The chain is built from TRBV9 and TRBJ2-3; 12 bases map to TRBD2. V lost 4 bases, J lost 5 bases, and 8 bases stayed unmatched. In germline, CDR1 is SGDLS, CDR2 YYNGEE. This CDR3 comprises 16 residues. In DNA, the CDR3 is TGTGCCAGCAGCCCTAGCGGGAGGGCCGGAGGAGATACGCAGTATTTT. This translates into CASSPSGRAGGDTQYF.

This chain joins TRBV30 and TRBJ1-3; D call uncertain. The germline CDR1 and CDR2 sequences are GTSNPN and SVGIG (reference sequence). V gave up 0 bases and J gave up 4 bases, with 10 bases separating them. The CDR3 length is 14 residues. CDR3 in DNA: TGTGCCTGGAGTGTAGGAGGGCTCGGAAACACCATATATTTT. Residues: CAWSVGGLGNTIYF.

The gene calls are TRBV18 and TRBJ1-2, with a possible D match to TRBD1 (6 bases). This CDR3 spans 14 amino acids. Trimming took 3 bases from V and 6 from J, leaving 14 bases between them. Germline CDR1 KGHSH, CDR2 LQKENI. The DNA of the CDR3 is TGTGCCAGCTCACCCTCAGGGGCTGCGGATGGCTACACCTTC. The encoded protein is CASSPSGAADGYTF.

This clone was observed a single time. The rearrangement uses TRBV2 and TRBJ1-5; D remains unclear. The length of the CDR3 is 13 residues. V lost 3 bases to trimming and J lost 0 bases, with 3 bases between them. Germline CDR1 reads SNHLY; CDR2 reads FYNNEI. The CDR3 nucleotides read TGTGCCAGCAGTGATAATAGCAATCAGCCCCAGCATTTT. It specifies CASSDNSNQPQHF. The variable domain in full, completed from reference TRBV2 and TRBJ1-5, reads EPEVTQTPSHQVTQMGQEVILRCVPISNHLYFYWYRQILGQKVEFLVSFYNNEISEKSEIFDDQFSVERPDGSNFTLKIRSTKLEDSAMYFCASSDNSNQPQHFGDGTRLSIL.

The rearrangement joins TRBV19 to TRBJ1-1; D is unresolved. CDR1 is LNHDA and CDR2 is SQIVND in the germline V gene (reference sequence). V was clipped by 3 bases and J by 3 bases, with 8 bases between them. This CDR3 has 13 residues. The DNA of the CDR3 is TGTGCCAGTAGTATTGGCGGGGACACTGAAGCTTTCTTT. It codes for CASSIGGDTEAFF.

V usage is TRBV19 and J usage is TRBJ1-5, with TRBD1 as a possible D gene (6 bases). This CDR3 has 12 residues. Germline CDR1 and CDR2: LNHDA and SQIVND (reference sequence). The V gene lost 4 bases and the J gene lost 7 bases, with 8 bases spanning the gap. CDR3 nucleotide sequence: TGTGCCAGTAGTAGCAGGGGACAGCCCCAGCATTTT. It specifies CASSSRGQPQHF.

The chain joins TRBV27 to TRBJ1-1; 9 bases agree with TRBD1. V dropped 8 bases and J dropped 4; count of bases not matched to a gene: 8. Germline V lookup: CDR1 MNHEY, CDR2 SMNVEV (reference sequence). The CDR3 is 14 amino acids. In nucleotides, the CDR3 is TGTGCCAGCGGCAGACAGGGGGGAAGCACTGAAGCTTTCTTT. As protein: CASGRQGGSTEAFF.

The chain joins TRBV18 to TRBJ1-6; D unresolved. The CDR3 is 13 amino acids. The germline V and J ends were trimmed by 6 bases and 3 bases, with 6 bases remaining between them. The germline CDR1 and CDR2 sequences are KGHSH and LQKENI. CDR3 DNA sequence: TGTGCCAGCTCTCAGTACTATAATTCACCCCTCCACTTT. Its protein is CASSQYYNSPLHF.

The chain carries TRBV12-3 or TRBV12-4 and TRBJ2-5; D perhaps matches TRBD1 (7 bases). V was shortened by 4 bases and J by 7 bases, with 13 bases between the two germline ends. The CDR3 sequence is 13 residues long. The CDR3 loop is CASSSGGSRTQYF. DNA of the CDR3: TGTGCCAGCAGTTCAGGGGGGAGCAGGACCCAGTACTTC.

The genes are TRBV19 and TRBJ2-1; 15 nucleotides align to TRBD2. The CDR3 is made up of 16 amino acids. Germline CDR1 is LNHDA and CDR2 is SQIVND (reference sequence). V gave up 5 bases and J gave up 6 bases; unmatched junction bases: 5. The CDR3 sequence: CASSLSGLAGGNEQFF. CDR3 nucleotide sequence: TGTGCCAGTAGTCTGTCGGGACTAGCGGGAGGCAATGAGCAGTTCTTC.

V is TRBV5-1 and J is TRBJ2-1; 10 bases match TRBD2. The CDR3 runs 16 residues. Trimming removed 0 bases from V and 4 bases from J; junction bases left unmatched: 4. The germline V gene has CDR1 SGHRS and CDR2 YFSETQ. The CDR3: CASSLGASGGYNEQFF. The CDR3 DNA reads as TGCGCCAGCAGCTTGGGGGCTAGCGGGGGTTACAATGAGCAGTTCTTC.

The chain uses TRBV24-1 and TRBJ2-2; 8 nucleotides line up with TRBD1. Unmatched junction bases numbered 10, after V lost 5 bases and J lost 6 bases. Germline V gene lookup returns CDR1 KGHDR and CDR2 SFDVKD. The CDR3 length is 16 residues. The CDR3 reads CATSGAGQDRSGELFF. CDR3 sequence (DNA): TGTGCCACCAGTGGCGCGGGACAGGATAGATCCGGGGAGCTGTTTTTT.